Shown below are 32 T cell receptor beta chains from a single sample sequenced in a study of T cells in women clearing cervical HPV infection. Assay: immunoSEQ multiplex PCR; the TCRdb copy retains only in-frame clones and omits some. This repertoire includes 30,000 or so clones. The source material was blood buffy coat. All receptors derive from a woman between 18 and 69 years old with a cervical HPV16 infection that either progressed to CIN3+ or cleared (not recorded which).

Turning to this clone: The CDR3 goes on 3 residues after the read ends, and that part is filled in from the germline J gene. The V call is TRBV18, the J call TRBJ2-1; 8 bases match TRBD2. CDR1 is KGHSH, CDR2 LQKENI, per germline. The CDR3 extends over 14 amino acids. V shed 4 bases and J 8 bases; nucleotides not matched to a gene: 7. The CDR3 bases that were read are TGTGCCAGCTCACGTACGAGCGGGAGCTATGAG. Amino acids: CASSRTSGSYE. The complete CDR3 protein is CASSRTSGSYEQFF.

Comment on this clone: The sequenced fragment ends 3 residues before the CDR3 boundary, so the rest is inferred from the germline J gene. The chain uses TRBV4-1 and TRBJ2-5; D is unclear. The germline V gene encodes CDR1 MGHRA and CDR2 YSYEKL. CDR3 length equals 14 residues. V lost 0 bases and J lost 1, with 6 bases in between. The part of the CDR3 DNA that was read is TGCGCCAGCAGCCAAGATATATTCCAAGAGACC. Translating gives CASSQDIFQET. The CDR3 in its entirety is CASSQDIFQETQYF.

Comment on this clone: The observed sequence ends 3 residues before the CDR3 terminus, with the missing tail filled in from the germline J gene. The V and J genes are TRBV11-2 and TRBJ1-6; no definite D call. Germline loops: CDR1 SGHAT, CDR2 FQNNGV. With 2 bases removed from V and 7 bases from J, the gap between germline ends came to 9 bases. The CDR3 spans 14 residues. The covered CDR3 bases are TGTGCCAGCAGCTTACTGAGCGGGAATTCACCC. Amino acids: CASSLLSGNSP. The CDR3 in full is CASSLLSGNSPLHF. Complete variable domain (other parts from reference TRBV11-2 and TRBJ1-6): EAGVAQSPRYKIIEKRQSVAFWCNPISGHATLYWYQQILGQGPKLLIQFQNNGVVDDSQLPKDRFSAERLKGVDSTLKIQPAKLEDSAVYLCASSLLSGNSPLHFGNGTRLTVT.

With regard to this clone: Read coverage stops 3 residues before the CDR3 terminus; the germline J gene supplies the remainder. The V and J genes are TRBV2 and TRBJ2-1; 8 positions agree with TRBD2. The CDR3 sequence is 13 residues long. V lost 10 bases to trimming and J lost 4 bases; unmatched junction nucleotides: 6. Germline CDR1 SNHLY, CDR2 FYNNEI. The sequenced part of the CDR3 DNA is TGTGCCACCCCGGGACTAGATTACAATGAG. Its translation: CATPGLDYNE. In full, the CDR3 reads CATPGLDYNEQFF.

As for this clone: The read finishes 3 residues shy of the CDR3 end, and the germline J gene is used to complete it. This chain links TRBV11-2 with TRBJ1-5, with 7 bases identical to TRBD1. Germline V CDR1 and CDR2: SGHAT, FQNNGV. Unmatched junction bases numbered 9, after V lost 5 bases and J lost 5 bases. CDR3 length equals 15 residues. The chain's CDR3 is CASSASRQGDQPQHF. CDR3 DNA (partial): TGTGCCAGCAGCGCCTCCCGACAGGGTGATCAGCCC.

In the case of this clone: The read ends 3 residues shy of where the CDR3 ends; the end is completed using the germline J gene. The V call is TRBV19, the J call TRBJ1-1; maybe TRBD1 (6 bases). CDR1 and CDR2 from the germline V gene are LNHDA and SQIVND (reference sequence). CDR3 length equals 13 residues. Trimming removed 5 bases at V and 5 bases at J, with 12 bases between. The part of the CDR3 DNA that was read is TGTGCCAGTAGTTCTCAGGGGCGGACTGAA. As protein: CASSSQGRTE. In full, the CDR3 reads CASSSQGRTEAFF.

On this clone itself: The CDR3 is cut off 3 residues early in the read; its end comes from the germline J gene. This chain connects TRBV7-2 to TRBJ2-7; D may be TRBD2 (6 bases). CDR1 is SGHTA, CDR2 FQGNSA, per germline. Trimming left V 4 bases short and J 3 bases short, with 10 bases between. This CDR3 region has 13 residues. CDR3 sequence: CASSSGLRYEQYF. The covered CDR3 bases are TGTGCCAGCAGCTCCGGACTACGCTACGAG.

In the case of this clone: Germline is not matched at one junction end, which may reflect a read error. The read ends 3 residues early relative to the CDR3; the germline J gene fills the gap. V is TRBV18 and J is TRBJ1-2; 7 positions match TRBD1. Per germline, CDR1 KGHSH and CDR2 LQKENI. There are 14 residues in the CDR3. The part of the CDR3 DNA that was read is TGTGCCAGCTCACCACCTTGGGACAGCAATGGG. It codes for CASSPPWDSNG. The full CDR3 is CASSPPWDSNGYTF.

Note on this clone: With the read ending 3 residues before the CDR3 end, the germline J gene is used to fill in that end. The rearrangement uses TRBV11-2 and TRBJ1-2, with D maybe TRBD1 (5 bases). CDR1 and CDR2 from the germline V gene are SGHAT and FQNNGV. This CDR3 comprises 14 residues. V lost 5 bases, J lost 2 bases, and 12 bases lay in between. Incomplete CDR3 DNA: TGTGCCAGCAGCAAGAGCCAGGGAAACTATGGC. It codes for CASSKSQGNYG. The entire CDR3 is CASSKSQGNYGYTF.

Notes on this clone: The read gets to within 3 residues of the CDR3 end, and the germline J gene fills in the rest. The V and J genes are TRBV5-4 and TRBJ2-3; 8 nucleotides agree with TRBD2. CDR1 is SGHNT, CDR2 YYREEE, per germline (reference sequence). The CDR3 has 15 amino acids. V shed 0 bases, J shed 2 bases, and the junction held 2 bases outside the gene matches. CDR3 protein: CASSLGGRPTDTQYF. The sequenced CDR3 bases are TGTGCCAGCAGCTTGGGCGGGAGGCCCACAGATACG.

Points on this clone: Read data end 3 residues before the CDR3 end; the end is taken from the germline J gene. The chain employs TRBV19 and TRBJ1-3, with D tentatively TRBD1 (6 bases). In germline, CDR1 is LNHDA, CDR2 SQIVND (reference sequence). The CDR3 extends over 17 amino acids. V lost 1 base, J lost 2 bases, and 15 bases lay in between. The CDR3 protein is CASSIGDTGLAGNTIYF. CDR3 DNA, as far as it was read: TGTGCCAGTAGTATAGGGGACACGGGTCTCGCTGGAAACACC.

Worth noting for this clone: The read ends 3 residues early relative to the CDR3; the germline J gene fills the gap. This chain links TRBV7-6 with TRBJ2-5; TRBD2 matches at 11 bases. The length of the CDR3 is 15 residues. Germline V gene sequence: CDR1 SGHVS, CDR2 FNYEAQ. J was trimmed by 7 bases and V by 5 bases; bases with no gene match: 9. Here the CDR3 reads CASSLTSGRGGTQYF. Partial CDR3 DNA: TGTGCCAGCAGCCTCACTAGCGGGAGAGGCGGGACC.

About this clone: The read ends 3 residues before the CDR3 terminus; that terminus is restored from the germline J gene. This chain links TRBV20-1 with TRBJ1-2; 10 positions match TRBD1. This CDR3 is 13 amino acids long. Germline V gene sequence: CDR1 DFQATT, CDR2 SNEGSKA (reference sequence). Here the CDR3 reads CSAKTGGQVVYTF. The sequenced part of the CDR3 DNA is TGCAGTGCTAAGACAGGGGGCCAGGTAGTC.

As to this clone: The read comes to an end 3 residues before the CDR3 does, leaving the germline J gene to fill in the end. This chain uses TRBV29-1 with TRBJ1-2; 7 nucleotides align to TRBD1. The V and J ends lost 5 bases and 1 base, in that order; junction bases with no gene match: 13. CDR3 length equals 16 residues. The germline CDR1 and CDR2 sequences are SQVTM and ANQGSEA. The CDR3 region is CSVTATLTGDNYGYTF. Partial CDR3 DNA: TGCAGCGTTACGGCTACGCTAACAGGGGATAACTATGGC.

A remark on this clone: The read terminates 3 residues ahead of where the CDR3 ends, so the germline J gene completes it. V usage is TRBV30 and J usage is TRBJ1-1, with a tentative D call TRBD1 (5 bases). Trimming pared 7 bases from V and 1 base from J, leaving 7 bases between. CDR3 length: 11 residues. CDR1 GTSNPN and CDR2 SVGIG come from the germline V gene (reference sequence). CDR3 in amino acids: CALTANTEAFF. CDR3 DNA (partial): TGTGCCTTGACAGCGAACACTGAA.

CDR3 in amino acids: CSARVILGGGPDTQYF. The DNA read from the CDR3 is TGCAGTGCTAGAGTAATCCTCGGGGGGGGGCCAGATACG. The V and J genes are TRBV20-1 and TRBJ2-3; 8 bases map to TRBD2. The read ends 3 residues shy of where the CDR3 ends; the end is completed using the germline J gene. V was clipped by 1 base and J by 4 bases; unmatched bases: 10. CDR1 is DFQATT, CDR2 SNEGSKA, per germline (reference sequence). CDR3 length equals 16 residues.

On this clone: The CDR3 goes on 3 residues after the read ends, and that part is filled in from the germline J gene. The chain uses TRBV20-1 and TRBJ2-7, with a tentative D call TRBD2 (6 bases). The CDR3 length is 13 residues. V lost 4 bases and J 0 bases, leaving 10 bases between the germline ends. Germline CDR1 and CDR2: DFQATT and SNEGSKA (reference sequence). The CDR3 reads CSAKNSGSYEQYF. The covered CDR3 bases are TGCAGTGCTAAAAATAGCGGCTCCTACGAG.

A remark on this clone: The read halts 3 residues ahead of the CDR3 end, with the missing end drawn from the germline J gene. V gene TRBV30 combines with J gene TRBJ2-7, with TRBD1 matching over 10 bases. Germline CDR1 and CDR2: GTSNPN and SVGIG (reference sequence). The ends lost 3 bases at V and 2 bases at J; junction bases unmatched: 4. The CDR3 totals 14 residues. The CDR3: CAWRRDRGTYEQYF. The part of the CDR3 DNA that was read is TGTGCCTGGAGGAGGGACAGGGGAACCTACGAG.

As to this clone: The read ends 3 residues shy of where the CDR3 ends; the end is completed using the germline J gene. V and J are TRBV20-1 and TRBJ2-7, with 9 bases that match TRBD1. Looked up from germline, CDR1 is DFQATT and CDR2 is SNEGSKA (reference sequence). Trimming took 3 bases from V and 2 from J; bases not matched to a gene: 11. The CDR3 covers 16 residues. This chain's CDR3 is CSARGTGQGDTYEQYF. CDR3 bases read: TGCAGTGCTAGGGGTACGGGACAGGGTGACACCTACGAG.

A note on this clone: The read ends 3 residues before the CDR3 terminus; that terminus is restored from the germline J gene. This rearrangement joins TRBV6-1 to TRBJ1-5, with D maybe TRBD1 (6 bases). Looked up from germline, CDR1 is MNHNS and CDR2 is SASEGT. This CDR3 is built from 15 residues. Trimming stripped 2 bases from V and 5 bases from J, with 13 bases between. Here the CDR3 reads CASSERGGPYQPQHF. The DNA read from the CDR3 is TGTGCCAGCAGTGAACGTGGGGGCCCGTATCAGCCC.

As regards this clone: Read coverage stops 3 residues before the CDR3 terminus; the germline J gene supplies the remainder. V and J are TRBV4-2 and TRBJ2-7; D possibly corresponds to TRBD1 (6 bases). Germline CDR1 reads LGHNA; CDR2 reads YNFKEQ. CDR3 size: 16 residues. The V gene lost 4 bases and the J gene lost 2 bases, with 18 bases spanning the gap. CDR3 amino acids: CASSLVETGPAYEQYF. CDR3 DNA, as far as it was read: TGTGCCAGCAGCCTCGTTGAGACAGGCCCTGCCTACGAG.

Points on this clone: The read finishes 3 residues shy of the CDR3 end, and the germline J gene is used to complete it. This rearrangement joins TRBV29-1 to TRBJ1-2; D is uncertain. The CDR3 length is 13 residues. Germline CDR1 SQVTM, CDR2 ANQGSEA. V was clipped by 2 bases and J by 2 bases, with 9 bases between them. The CDR3 here is CSVEPTLNYGYTF. CDR3 bases read: TGCAGCGTTGAACCGACATTGAACTATGGC.

Partial CDR3 DNA: TGCGCCAGCAGCTTAAAGGGCCCTTATGACACTGAA. It is translated as CASSLKGPYDTE. The whole CDR3 protein is CASSLKGPYDTEAFF. The rearrangement uses TRBV5-1 and TRBJ1-1, with D unclear. The read gets to within 3 residues of the CDR3 end, and the germline J gene fills in the rest. This CDR3 contains 15 residues. The germline V and J ends were trimmed by 2 bases and 3 bases, with 14 bases remaining between them. Germline loops: CDR1 SGHRS, CDR2 YFSETQ.

Concerning this clone itself: The read ends 3 residues before the CDR3 terminus; that terminus is restored from the germline J gene. The chain couples TRBV7-2 to TRBJ2-7; D may be TRBD2 (6 bases). Germline lookup yields CDR1 SGHTA and CDR2 FQGNSA. This CDR3 has 15 residues. Trimming shortened V by 1 base and J by 2 bases, and 12 bases separated the two germline ends. The DNA read from the CDR3 is TGTGCCAGCAGCTTAGTTGGAGGGGCCACCTACGAG. This translates into CASSLVGGATYE. The full CDR3 reads CASSLVGGATYEQYF. The full variable domain, its missing parts supplied by reference TRBV7-2 and TRBJ2-7, is GAGVSQSPSNKVTEKGKDVELRCDPISGHTALYWYRQSLGQGLEFLIYFQGNSAPDKSGLPSDRFSAERTGGSVSTLTIQRTQQEDSAVYLCASSLVGGATYEQYFGPGTRLTVT.

Comments on this clone: The read finishes 3 residues shy of the CDR3 end, and the germline J gene is used to complete it. The chain couples TRBV14 to TRBJ1-6; TRBD1 is a possible D gene (5 bases). The length of the CDR3 is 20 residues. CDR1 and CDR2 from the germline V gene are SGHDN and FVKESK. V dropped 1 base and J dropped 0 bases, with 19 bases sitting between them. CDR3 bases read: TGTGCCAGCAGCCAAGGACAGTTCTCAATCCCCATCTCCTATAATTCACCC. Translation gives CASSQGQFSIPISYNSP. The whole CDR3 region reads CASSQGQFSIPISYNSPLHF. The whole variable domain, filled in from reference TRBV14 and TRBJ1-6, reads EAGVTQFPSHSVIEKGQTVTLRCDPISGHDNLYWYRRVMGKEIKFLLHFVKESKQDESGMPNNRFLAERTGGTYSTLKVQPAELEDSGVYFCASSQGQFSIPISYNSPLHFGNGTRLTVT.

With respect to this clone: An end of the junction differs from the germline gene, which may be a read error. The observed sequence ends 3 residues before the CDR3 terminus, with the missing tail filled in from the germline J gene. The genes are TRBV4-1 and TRBJ2-7; 11 nucleotides agree with TRBD2. Germline CDR1 reads MGHRA; CDR2 reads YSYEKL. This CDR3 has 16 amino acids. The CDR3 protein is CTRLERLGLAGDEQYF. The DNA read from the CDR3 is TGCACCAGATTAGAGAGACTCGGACTAGCGGGCGACGAG.

About this clone: The junction shows a germline mismatch at one end, possibly a read error. The CDR3 extends 3 residues past the end of the read, so its final part is completed from the germline J gene. The genes are TRBV4-2 and TRBJ2-2; possibly TRBD1 for D (6 bases). Germline CDR1 is LGHNA and CDR2 is YNFKEQ. There are 17 residues in the CDR3. The covered CDR3 bases are TGCGCCAGCAGCCAAAACACAGGGATTGGGAACACCGGGGAG. It is translated as CASSQNTGIGNTGE. The CDR3 reads in full as CASSQNTGIGNTGELFF.

Details on this clone: The read halts 3 residues ahead of the CDR3 end, with the missing end drawn from the germline J gene. The chain uses TRBV4-1 and TRBJ1-4, with D possibly TRBD1 on 6 matching bases. This CDR3 has 15 amino acids. The V gene lost 5 bases and the J gene lost 5 bases, with 15 bases spanning the gap. Germline CDR1 MGHRA, CDR2 YSYEKL. The CDR3 sequence is CASSDTGIGNEKLFF. The covered CDR3 bases are TGCGCCAGCAGCGACACAGGGATCGGGAATGAAAAA.

Remarks on this clone: The read ends 3 residues before the CDR3 terminus; that terminus is restored from the germline J gene. The rearrangement links TRBV7-2 to TRBJ2-7, with TRBD2 matching 9 bases. Per the germline V gene, CDR1 is SGHTA and CDR2 is FQGNSA. The CDR3 is made up of 15 amino acids. V gave up 2 bases and J gave up 3 bases; unmatched junction bases: 5. This chain's CDR3 is CASSLSGGNYYEQYF. Incomplete CDR3 DNA: TGTGCCAGCAGCTTAAGCGGGGGGAACTACTACGAG. The full variable domain, in which reference TRBV7-2 and TRBJ2-7 provide the parts outside the CDR3, is GAGVSQSPSNKVTEKGKDVELRCDPISGHTALYWYRQSLGQGLEFLIYFQGNSAPDKSGLPSDRFSAERTGGSVSTLTIQRTQQEDSAVYLCASSLSGGNYYEQYFGPGTRLTVT.

Regarding this clone: The read ends 3 residues shy of where the CDR3 ends; the end is completed using the germline J gene. J is TRBJ2-7 and V is TRBV7-9; D is unclear. Germline CDR1 reads SEHNR; CDR2 reads FQNEAQ (reference sequence). The CDR3 runs to 12 residues. Between the trimmed V and J ends, which lost 3 bases and 4 bases, there was a span of 7 bases. The sequenced CDR3 bases are TGTGCCAGCAGCTTTAGACTGTACGAG. It is translated as CASSFRLYE. The full-length CDR3 reads as CASSFRLYEQYF. The full variable domain, with the rest looked up from reference TRBV7-9 and TRBJ2-7, is DTGVSQNPRHKITKRGQNVTFRCDPISEHNRLYWYRQTLGQGPEFLTYFQNEAQLEKSRLLSDRFSAERPKGSFSTLEIQRTEQGDSAMYLCASSFRLYEQYFGPGTRLTVT.

CDR3 DNA (partial): TGTGCCAGCAGTGCGTTCACAGGGCCGGATACG. Translated, it gives CASSAFTGPDT. The full-length CDR3 reads as CASSAFTGPDTQYF. The J gene is TRBJ2-3, the V gene TRBV2; TRBD1 might be the D (6 bases). The sequence runs out 3 residues before the end of the CDR3; the remainder is reconstructed from the germline J gene. Germline loops: CDR1 SNHLY, CDR2 FYNNEI. The CDR3 is 14 residues long. Trimming shortened V by 4 bases and J by 6 bases, and 14 bases separated the two germline ends.

On this clone itself: The read ends 3 residues early relative to the CDR3; the germline J gene fills the gap. J is TRBJ1-1 and V is TRBV5-6; perhaps TRBD1 as D (5 bases). Per germline, CDR1 SGHDT and CDR2 YYEEEE. The germline V and J ends were trimmed by 4 bases and 0 bases, with 10 bases remaining between them. The CDR3 spans 14 residues. CDR3 bases read: TGTGCCAGCAGCCTCCGGGGGATGAACACTGAA. Its translation is CASSLRGMNTE. The whole CDR3 sequence is CASSLRGMNTEAFF.